Listed below are T cell receptor beta chains from one sample, sequenced in a study of cytomegalovirus exposure and HLA in healthy donors. Using immunoSEQ multiplex PCR, the repertoire was profiled, and TCRdb retains in-frame clones only, with some absent. Of some 130,000 clones in the sample, roughly four fifths were seen once. The sample taken for sequencing was PBMCs. Receptor source: a man younger than 40 in good health and CMV-seronegative. Each CDR3 is given with its conserved first and last residue. Fields, in order: V gene, J gene, D gene, clone size, CDR3 protein, CDR3 DNA. The D gene is left open where the match is weak. The size field is filled for only some rows; it gives once, few, many or a size class.

TRBV7-9,TRBJ1-2,TRBD1,.,CASSRMRDSEGYTF,TGTGCCAGCAGCCGTATGAGGGACAGCGAAGGCTACACCTTC
TRBV30,TRBJ1-3,.,.,CAWSLGRSSGNTIYF,TGTGCCTGGAGTTTGGGCAGGTCCTCTGGAAACACCATATATTTT
TRBV6-5,TRBJ2-5,.,.,CASSDPTGGETQYF,TGTGCCAGCAGTGACCCGACAGGAGGAGAGACCCAGTACTTC
TRBV30,TRBJ1-1,.,.,CAWSVPLGLAEAFF,TGTGCCTGGAGTGTACCCTTGGGCCTCGCTGAAGCTTTCTTT
TRBV7-9,TRBJ2-4,TRBD1,.,CASSLNRGEAKNIQYF,TGTGCCAGCAGCTTGAACAGGGGAGAGGCCAAAAACATTCAGTACTTC
TRBV2,TRBJ1-5,TRBD1,once,CASTRTRGDLYQPQHF,TGTGCCAGCACCCGAACCAGGGGGGACTTATATCAGCCCCAGCATTTT
TRBV7-9,TRBJ1-5,.,once,CASSLGGQPQHF,TGTGCCAGCAGCTTAGGAGGGCAGCCCCAGCATTTT
TRBV5-4,TRBJ1-1,TRBD1,.,CASSPWDRVRTEAFF,TGTGCCAGCAGCCCCTGGGACAGGGTGCGCACTGAAGCTTTCTTT
TRBV7-2,TRBJ2-7,.,.,CASSLSWGPSYEQYF,TGTGCCAGCAGCTTATCATGGGGGCCCTCCTACGAGCAGTACTTC
TRBV10-3,TRBJ2-7,.,.,CAISEASYEQYF,TGTGCCATCAGTGAAGCGTCCTACGAGCAGTACTTC
TRBV10-3,TRBJ1-2,TRBD1,once,CAISLRDSRLYGYTF,TGTGCCATCAGTCTCCGGGACAGCCGCCTCTATGGCTACACCTTC
TRBV28,TRBJ2-3,.,.,CASSKPSGVTDTQYF,TGTGCCAGCAGTAAACCCTCAGGGGTGACAGATACGCAGTATTTT
TRBV7-9,TRBJ1-4,.,few,CASSQPRSYEKLFF,TGTGCCAGCAGCCAACCTCGGTCTTATGAAAAACTGTTTTTT
TRBV10-3,TRBJ2-5,TRBD2,.,CAISSGRRLGETQYF,TGTGCCATCAGTAGCGGGAGGCGTTTGGGAGAGACCCAGTACTTC
TRBV7-9,TRBJ2-7,.,.,CASSPGTSYEQYF,TGTGCCAGCAGCCCCGGGACTTCCTACGAGCAGTACTTC
TRBV4-1,TRBJ2-2,TRBD2,.,CASSQVPSGGNTGELFF,TGCGCCAGCAGCCAAGTGCCTAGCGGGGGAAACACCGGGGAGCTGTTTTTT
TRBV7-2,TRBJ2-1,TRBD2,.,CASSLAHAGGYNEQFF,TGTGCCAGCAGCTTAGCGCACGCGGGAGGTTACAATGAGCAGTTCTTC
TRBV29-1,TRBJ2-1,TRBD1,.,CSVEPMDRGAYNEQFF,TGCAGCGTTGAGCCGATGGACAGGGGAGCCTACAATGAGCAGTTCTTC